This T cell receptor (beta chain) was identified in a study of blood T cell repertoires in COVID-19. At the level of the study: Researchers got acute and convalescent COVID-19 samples from the United States, Italy and Spain. Nucleic acid was either cDNA or gDNA, and it came from T cells, B-cell-depleted T cells, or PBMCs.

The CDR3 runs 15 residues. V lost 7 bases and J lost 1; bases outside the gene matches: 7. CDR1 is LNHDA, CDR2 SQIVND, per germline (reference sequence). TCRdb's copy holds only in-frame clones and misses some; the assay was immunoSEQ multiplex PCR. Of under 250,000 clones in the sample, roughly 82% are singletons; the top ten hold roughly 4.7%. The chain combines TRBV19 with TRBJ1-1; 9 bases align to TRBD1. The sequencing input was peripheral blood. This TCR derives from a woman aged 70-85 years with acute or convalescent COVID-19. The CDR3 loop reads CASTHPQGANTEAFF. The CDR3, as DNA: TGTGCCAGTACCCACCCACAGGGGGCGAACACTGAAGCTTTCTTT.